These 10 T cell receptor beta chains share one sample of origin, sequenced in a study of T cell repertoires in aging, cancer and after chemotherapy. TCR beta rearrangements were amplified from peripheral blood genomic DNA. Rearranged V-D-J TRB sequences were amplified with a mixed TRB-A/B primer pool. TCRdb independently ran MiXCR on the multiplex PCR reads; one entry per CDR3 protein. The sample has a few thousand distinct CDR3 sequences; around 24% are singletons. The sequencing sample was made of blood. These receptors were obtained from a human donor with a solid tumor.

The rearrangement links TRBV7-9 to TRBJ1-5; 8 nucleotides align to TRBD1. The CDR3 extends over 15 amino acids. Unmatched junction bases numbered 8, after V lost 8 bases and J lost 2 bases. Per germline, CDR1 SEHNR and CDR2 FQNEAQ (reference sequence). The CDR3 sequence is CASSRGQGGNQPQHF. For the CDR3, the DNA is TGTGCCAGCTCCAGGGGGCAGGGAGGCAATCAGCCCCAGCATTTT. The complete variable domain, with remaining parts taken from reference TRBV7-9 and TRBJ1-5, reads DTGVSQNPRHKITKRGQNVTFRCDPISEHNRLYWYRQTLGQGPEFLTYFQNEAQLEKSRLLSDRFSAERPKGSFSTLEIQRTEQGDSAMYLCASSRGQGGNQPQHFGDGTRLSIL.

This clonotype has just a few counts. V is TRBV20-1 and J is TRBJ2-1; D remains ambiguous. V was trimmed by 2 bases and J by 0 bases, leaving 14 bases between them. The CDR3 spans 16 residues. From germline, CDR1 is DFQATT and CDR2 SNEGSKA (reference sequence). The chain's CDR3 is CSARTRPISSYNEQFF. CDR3 coding DNA: TGCAGTGCTAGAACCCGGCCAATTAGCTCCTACAATGAGCAGTTCTTC.

This CDR3 reads CASSGGYGYTF. CDR3 DNA: TGTGCCAGCAGTGGGGGTTACGGCTACACCTTC. The gene calls are TRBV28 and TRBJ1-2; D is perhaps TRBD1 (5 bases). This CDR3 comprises 11 residues. Germline CDR1 is MDHEN and CDR2 is SYDVKM. Trimming removed 5 bases from V and 8 bases from J, with 9 bases in between.

The chain is built from TRBV7-3 and TRBJ2-2; D unclear. In germline, CDR1 is SGHTA, CDR2 FQGTGA. CDR3 length equals 13 residues. Trimming removed 0 bases at V and 5 bases at J, with 4 bases between. The CDR3 sequence: CASSLTGTGELFF. The CDR3 bases are TGTGCCAGCAGCTTAACCGGGACCGGGGAGCTGTTTTTT. Full variable domain (rest looked up from reference TRBV7-3 and TRBJ2-2): GAGVSQTPSNKVTEKGKYVELRCDPISGHTALYWYRQSLGQGPEFLIYFQGTGAADDSGLPNDRFFAVRPEGSVSTLKIQRTERGDSAVYLCASSLTGTGELFFGEGSRLTVL.

CDR3: CSAIQGASSGNIQYF. CDR3 DNA sequence: TGCAGTGCTATACAGGGGGCATCCTCGGGGAACATTCAGTACTTC. The chain uses TRBV20-1 and TRBJ2-4; TRBD1 agrees at 9 bases. Germline trimming cut 4 bases from V and 7 bases from J; bases unmatched to any gene: 11. The germline CDR1 and CDR2 sequences are DFQATT and SNEGSKA (reference sequence). The CDR3 covers 15 residues.

The chain is built from TRBV5-6 and TRBJ2-5; D gene unclear. Trimming removed 3 bases at V and 2 bases at J, with 2 bases between. The length of the CDR3 is 11 residues. The germline CDR1 and CDR2 sequences are SGHDT and YYEEEE. The CDR3 is CASSSQETQYF. DNA of the CDR3: TGTGCCAGCAGCTCACAAGAGACCCAGTACTTC.

A few counts support this clonotype. This sequence joins TRBV7-9 and TRBJ1-6, with TRBD1 as a possible D gene (5 bases). CDR1 SEHNR and CDR2 FQNEAQ come from the germline V gene (reference sequence). The CDR3 runs to 20 residues. The CDR3 loop is CVRSPSTTGVGSSYNSPLHF. As DNA, the CDR3 is TGTGTCAGAAGCCCCTCGACAACAGGCGTAGGTAGCTCCTATAATTCACCCCTCCACTTT.

CDR3 nucleotide sequence: TGTGCCAGCAGTTTAAGTCGCGGGGGCGGATATAGCAATCAGCCCCAGCATTTT. Translating it yields CASSLSRGGGYSNQPQHF. The rearrangement uses TRBV27 and TRBJ1-5; a possible D gene is TRBD1 (6 bases). The CDR3 sequence is 18 residues long. From germline, CDR1 is MNHEY and CDR2 SMNVEV (reference sequence). Trimming took off 2 bases at V and 0 bases at J, with 17 bases between the two ends.

In this sample, this clonotype is large. V gene TRBV7-6 combines with J gene TRBJ2-7; possibly TRBD1 for D (6 bases). The germline V and J ends were trimmed by 5 bases and 4 bases, with 15 bases remaining between them. This CDR3 is built from 14 residues. Germline lookup yields CDR1 SGHVS and CDR2 FNYEAQ. The CDR3 sequence is CASSGGRGRYEQYF. CDR3 sequence (DNA): TGTGCCAGCAGCGGAGGCAGGGGTAGGTACGAGCAGTACTTC. Full variable domain (missing parts from reference TRBV7-6 and TRBJ2-7): GAGVSQSPRYKVTKRGQDVALRCDPISGHVSLYWYRQALGQGPEFLTYFNYEAQQDKSGLPNDRFSAERPEGSISTLTIQRTEQRDSAMYRCASSGGRGRYEQYFGPGTRLTVT.

The rearrangement links TRBV27 to TRBJ2-4; 8 nucleotides agree with TRBD1. Trimming cost V 6 bases and J 0 bases; bases outside gene matches: 13. Germline V gene sequence: CDR1 MNHEY, CDR2 SMNVEV (reference sequence). The CDR3 totals 18 residues. For the CDR3, the DNA is TGTGCCAGCAGACCGGACAGGGAATTCCGTATAGCCAAAAACATTCAGTACTTC. Its protein is CASRPDREFRIAKNIQYF.